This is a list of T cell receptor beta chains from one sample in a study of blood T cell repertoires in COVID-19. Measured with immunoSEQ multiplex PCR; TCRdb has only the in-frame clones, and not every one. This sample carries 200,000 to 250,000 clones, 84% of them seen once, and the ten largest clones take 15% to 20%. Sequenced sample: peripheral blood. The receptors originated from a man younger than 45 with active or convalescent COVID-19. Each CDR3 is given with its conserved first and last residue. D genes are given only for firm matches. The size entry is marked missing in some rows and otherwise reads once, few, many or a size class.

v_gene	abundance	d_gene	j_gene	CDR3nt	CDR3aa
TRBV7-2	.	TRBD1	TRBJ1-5	TGTGCCAGCAGCTTAGGGGCAGGGGGGCAGCCCCAGCATTTT	CASSLGAGGQPQHF
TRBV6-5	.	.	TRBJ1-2	TGTGCCAGCAGTAAGACCAGTAACCCCAGCGGGGGCTACACCTTC	CASSKTSNPSGGYTF
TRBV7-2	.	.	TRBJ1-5	TGTGCCAGCAGCTTAGCGTCACAGAGCAATCAGCCCCAGCATTTT	CASSLASQSNQPQHF
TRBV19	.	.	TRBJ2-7	TGTGCCAGTAGCTCCGCGGGACAGTTCTACGAGCAGTACTTC	CASSSAGQFYEQYF
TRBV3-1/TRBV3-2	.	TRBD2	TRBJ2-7	TGTGCCAGCAGCCCCACGATAGAGCGGGAGGGATACGAGCAGTACTTC	CASSPTIEREGYEQYF
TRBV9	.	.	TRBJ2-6	TGTGCCAGCAGCGTAATGGGGACACCTTCATCCAGCTCTGGGGCCAACGTCCCGACTTTC	CASSVMGTPSSSSGANVPTF
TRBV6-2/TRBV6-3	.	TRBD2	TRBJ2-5	TGTGCCAGCAGCTTCCCTAGCGGGAGGGCCTTGGAGACCCAGTACTTC	CASSFPSGRALETQYF
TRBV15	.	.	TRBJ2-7	TGTGCCACCAGCAGAGGGGACATTACCTACGAGCAGTACTTC	CATSRGDITYEQYF
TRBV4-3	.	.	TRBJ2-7	TGCGCCAGCAGCCGTGGGGTAGGGGGGGCCTACGAGCAGTACTTC	CASSRGVGGAYEQYF
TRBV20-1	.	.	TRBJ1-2	TGCAGTGCGGCAGGGCGGTATGGCTACACCTTC	CSAAGRYGYTF
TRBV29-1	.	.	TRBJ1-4	TGCAGCGTTGGGACAACCACAACTAATGAAAAACTGTTTTTT	CSVGTTTTNEKLFF
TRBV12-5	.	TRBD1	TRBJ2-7	TGTGCTAGTGGATCCGGACAGGGGAGCTCCTACGAGCAGTACTTC	CASGSGQGSSYEQYF
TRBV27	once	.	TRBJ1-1	TGTGCCAGCAGTAACAGGGTGGGCACTGAAGCTTTCTTT	CASSNRVGTEAFF
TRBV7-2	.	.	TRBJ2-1	TGTGCCAGCAGCTTAAGGGGGAGGGCCTACAATGAGCAGTTCTTC	CASSLRGRAYNEQFF
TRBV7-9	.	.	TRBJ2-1	TGTGCCAGCAGCTTAGCGCAGACTCCACGCAATGAGCAGTTCTTC	CASSLAQTPRNEQFF
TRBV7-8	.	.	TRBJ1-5	TGTGCCAGCAGCTTAGGAAGGGGTCAGCCCCAGCATTTT	CASSLGRGQPQHF
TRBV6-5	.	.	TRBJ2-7	TGTGCCAGCAGCCCCGTCGGGAAACGCTTTTACGAGCAGTACTTC	CASSPVGKRFYEQYF
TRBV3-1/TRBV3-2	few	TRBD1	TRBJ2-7	TGTGCCAGCAGCCACGACAGGGTCCACGAGCAGTACTTC	CASSHDRVHEQYF
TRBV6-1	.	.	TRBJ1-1	TGTGCCAGCAGTGAGGACAGCACTGAAGCTTTCTTT	CASSEDSTEAFF
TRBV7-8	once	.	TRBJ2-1	TGTGCCAGCAGCCCCCGGGGTAACCACAATGAGCAGTTCTTC	CASSPRGNHNEQFF
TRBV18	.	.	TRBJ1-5	TGTGCCAGCTCACGGCCCGATCAGCCCCAGCATTTT	CASSRPDQPQHF
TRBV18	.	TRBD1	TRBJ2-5	TGTGCCAGCTCACCAGAGGGGGCCCAAGAGACCCAGTACTTC	CASSPEGAQETQYF
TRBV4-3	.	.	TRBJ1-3	TGCGCCAGCAGCCAAGTGAGGGTTGGTGGAAACACCATATATTTT	CASSQVRVGGNTIYF
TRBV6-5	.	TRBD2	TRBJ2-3	TGTGCCAGCACCCCTAGCGGGAGGGCCGGGGATACGCAGTATTTT	CASTPSGRAGDTQYF
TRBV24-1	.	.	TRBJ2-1	TGTGCCACCAGTGATGGAGGGACCCCCTACAATGAGCAGTTCTTC	CATSDGGTPYNEQFF
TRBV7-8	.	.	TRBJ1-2	TGTGCCAGCAGCTTAGGTACGGGATCAAACTATGGCTACACCTTC	CASSLGTGSNYGYTF
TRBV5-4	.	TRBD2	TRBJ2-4	TGTGCCAGCAGCTTGGACGGGAGGGATGGTTTAGGGAGAAACATTCAGTACTTC	CASSLDGRDGLGRNIQYF
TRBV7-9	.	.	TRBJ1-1	TGTGCCAGCAGCCCCTCGGGGGGAGGGACTGAAGCTTTCTTT	CASSPSGGGTEAFF
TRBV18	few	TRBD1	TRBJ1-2	TGTGCCAGCTCACCGGGGACAGAGGCTAACTATGGCTACACCTTC	CASSPGTEANYGYTF
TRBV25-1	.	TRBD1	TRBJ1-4	TGTGCCAGCAGTGTGACAGGGTTAGAAAAACTGTTTTTT	CASSVTGLEKLFF
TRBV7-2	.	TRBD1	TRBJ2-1	TGTGCCAGCAGCTCGCGACAGGGGGAGAGGAATGAGCAGTTCTTC	CASSSRQGERNEQFF
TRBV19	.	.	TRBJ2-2	TGTGCCAGTAGTATCTTCGGGGGAGCGGCCGGGGAGCTGTTTTTT	CASSIFGGAAGELFF
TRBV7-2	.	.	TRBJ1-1	TGTGCCAGCAGCTTAGTACAGGGAAACACTGAAGCTTTCTTT	CASSLVQGNTEAFF
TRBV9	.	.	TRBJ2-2	TGTGCCAGCAGCGTAGCCCCCCTAACCGGGGAGCTGTTTTTT	CASSVAPLTGELFF
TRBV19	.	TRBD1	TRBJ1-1	TGTGCCAGTACTATACTACCCGGGGGGACAGGGGGCTTCACTGAAGCTTTCTTT	CASTILPGGTGGFTEAFF
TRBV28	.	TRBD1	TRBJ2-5	TGTGCCAGCAGTTTAGGGACAGGTCTGACGGGGGAGACCCAGTACTTC	CASSLGTGLTGETQYF
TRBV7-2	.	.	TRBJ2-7	TGTGCCAGCAGCCCACGGTTCCCCTACGAGCAGTACTTC	CASSPRFPYEQYF
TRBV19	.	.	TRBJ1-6	TGTGCCAGTAGTACTGGGGGCGGAAGGGGGACACCCCTCCACTTT	CASSTGGGRGTPLHF
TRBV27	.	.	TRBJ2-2	TGTGCCAGCAGTTTACGAGTTGGCGGGGAGCTGTTTTTT	CASSLRVGGELFF
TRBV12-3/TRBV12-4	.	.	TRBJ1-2	TGTGCCAGCAGTTTAAGACAGGTCGGCTACACCTTC	CASSLRQVGYTF
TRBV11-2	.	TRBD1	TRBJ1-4	TGTGCCAGCAGCTGGACAGGGTTTTTAGGAAAAACTGAAAAACTGTTTTTT	CASSWTGFLGKTEKLFF
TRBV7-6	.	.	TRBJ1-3	TGTGCCAGCAGCTTAGGTCCCGGAGTCAGCTCTGGAAACACCATATATTTT	CASSLGPGVSSGNTIYF
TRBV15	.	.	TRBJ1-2	TGTGCCACCAGCAGAGACAGTTCCTGGGGCTACACCTTC	CATSRDSSWGYTF
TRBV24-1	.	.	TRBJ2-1	TGTGCCACCAGTGACGCCAGTCCAGATCACTACAATGAGCAGTTCTTC	CATSDASPDHYNEQFF
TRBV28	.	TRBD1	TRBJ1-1	TGTGCCAGCAGTTTGCCGACAGGGGCGGGGGTCAACACTGAAGCTTTCTTT	CASSLPTGAGVNTEAFF
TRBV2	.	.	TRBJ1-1	TGTGCCACAGGTGGAGGAGCGGGAGCTTTCTTT	CATGGGAGAFF
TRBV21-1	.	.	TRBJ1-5	TGTGCCAGCAGAATACACCCGCGGGGTCAGCCCCAGCATTTT	CASRIHPRGQPQHF
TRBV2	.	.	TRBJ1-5	TGTGCCAGCAGTGAAGTTTCGGTCAATCAGCCCCAGCATTTT	CASSEVSVNQPQHF